The 7 T cell receptor beta chains reported below all come from one sample, sequenced in a study of neurological immune-mediated disorders. MiXCR, applied by TCRdb to the 5' RACE reads, yields one record per CDR3 protein. The sample lists fewer than 85,000 distinct CDR3 sequences; about 15% were seen once. Sequencing was carried out using PBMCs. All receptors come from a middle-aged woman in good health.

There are a few counts of this clonotype. V gene TRBV3-1 combines with J gene TRBJ2-5; D remains unclear. This CDR3 comprises 14 residues. Trimming shortened V by 1 base and J by 1 base, and 7 bases separated the two germline ends. CDR1 is LGHDT and CDR2 is YNNKEL in the germline V gene (reference sequence). This CDR3 reads CASSQVRLQETQYF. The DNA of the CDR3 is TGTGCCAGCAGCCAAGTCAGACTCCAAGAGACCCAGTACTTC.

V gene TRBV7-2 combines with J gene TRBJ2-3, with D perhaps given as TRBD1 or TRBD2 (5 bases each). This CDR3 comprises 14 residues. Germline V gene sequence: CDR1 SGHTA, CDR2 FQGNSA. V gave up 5 bases and J gave up 1 base, with 10 bases separating them. The CDR3 here is CASSASGRTDTQYF. In DNA form, the CDR3 reads TGTGCCAGCAGCGCGTCGGGACGCACAGATACGCAGTATTTT.

This clonotype was counted ten times or more. The CDR3 coding sequence is TGTGCCAGCAGTCCTCACCAACAGGGGGCGGGCTATGGCTACACCTTC. This encodes CASSPHQQGAGYGYTF. The rearrangement uses TRBV12-3 or TRBV12-4 and TRBJ1-2; 9 bases are shared with TRBD1. V shed 5 bases, J shed 4 bases, and the junction held 11 bases outside the gene matches. This CDR3 comprises 16 residues.

This clonotype was found many times. The chain has TRBV4-3 and TRBJ2-6, with D perhaps TRBD1 (6 bases). Between the trimmed V and J ends, which lost 1 base and 0 bases, there was a span of 10 bases. Germline loops: CDR1 LGHNA, CDR2 YSLEER. CDR3 size: 17 residues. This chain's CDR3 is CASSQGDTSSGANVLTF. CDR3 nucleotide sequence: TGCGCCAGCAGCCAAGGGGACACGAGCTCTGGGGCCAACGTCCTGACTTTC.

The sample holds many counts of this clonotype. The CDR3 nucleotides read TGTGCCAGCAGTGGCCCCTCGGGGGGATATACGCAGTATTTT. It codes for CASSGPSGGYTQYF. This chain uses TRBV12-3 or TRBV12-4 with TRBJ2-3; 7 bases line up with TRBD2. Trimming at V came to 5 bases and at J to 7 bases, leaving 9 bases not matched to a gene. This CDR3 contains 14 residues.

This clonotype was observed many times. CDR3 bases: TGTGCCAGCAGATTCGACAAACAAGAGACCCAGTACTTC. Its translation is CASRFDKQETQYF. The chain couples TRBV7-2 to TRBJ2-5; D remains ambiguous. Trimming removed 6 bases at V and 2 bases at J, with 10 bases between. Germline V CDR1 and CDR2: SGHTA, FQGNSA. The CDR3 loop spans 13 amino acids.

This chain connects TRBV6-5 to TRBJ2-3; D perhaps matches TRBD2 (5 bases). Germline CDR1 and CDR2: MNHEY and SVGAGI. With 2 bases removed from V and 3 bases from J, the gap between germline ends came to 6 bases. The CDR3 is 13 residues long. CDR3 region: CASSYEGTDTQYF. The CDR3, as DNA: TGTGCCAGCAGTTACGAGGGAACAGATACGCAGTATTTT.